Listed below are T cell receptor beta chains from one sample, sequenced in a study of glioma-infiltrating T cells after dendritic cell vaccination. The data were produced by immunoSEQ multiplex PCR, yet TCRdb's version contains in-frame clones alone and is incomplete. There are around 90,000 clones in the sample; about 79% occur only once, and 5.5% to 7% lies in the top ten. The specimen was blood, collected before dendritic cell vaccination. These receptors were obtained from a human donor with glioblastoma. CDR3s include the opening cysteine and the closing phenylalanine or tryptophan.

J,V,CDR3
TRBJ2-4,TRBV28,CASTPSQGSKNIQYF
TRBJ1-6,TRBV28,CASSPQGTGGNSPLHF
TRBJ2-1,TRBV7-6,CASSSTGNYNEQFF
TRBJ2-7,TRBV4-1,CASSPKVAGANYEQYF
TRBJ1-6,TRBV7-9,CASSLAGESQGRSPLHF
TRBJ2-1,TRBV5-1,CASSSAGLTNEQFF
TRBJ2-1,TRBV28,CAASGPGTVYNEQFF
TRBJ2-7,TRBV30,CAWEQGSYEQYF
TRBJ1-5,TRBV16,CASSQDQGFQPQHF
TRBJ1-2,TRBV6-6,CASSGQGDNYGYTF
TRBJ2-1,TRBV28,CASSPTGGVRNEQFF
TRBJ1-3,TRBV6-5,CASSYQGNSGNTIYF
TRBJ1-5,TRBV10-2,CASSESGGYQPQHF
TRBJ1-2,TRBV29-1,CSGGATGYGYTF
TRBJ2-7,TRBV6-1,CASRGTGDEQYF
TRBJ1-2,TRBV12-5,CASGLSPGGGYTF
TRBJ1-2,TRBV28,CASSLWGGSGQGALGYGYTF
TRBJ2-3,TRBV4-1,CASSQDSPGTGVPDTQYF
TRBJ2-1,TRBV2,CASSVPGGPGEQFF
TRBJ2-6,TRBV6-1,CASSEGGGRLSGANVLTF
TRBJ2-2,TRBV28,CASASGSRTGELFF
TRBJ1-2,TRBV10-3,CAIRLERDSYGYTF
TRBJ2-7,TRBV7-9,CASSARPGYEQYF
TRBJ2-2,TRBV5-1,CASSLGEITGELFF
TRBJ1-2,TRBV29-1,CSVGTDRGPSYGYTF
TRBJ2-6,TRBV6-5,CASNRGHSGANVLTF
TRBJ2-5,TRBV9,CASSVSSGPQETQYF
TRBJ2-7,TRBV7-6,CASSSNRDSTYEQYF
TRBJ1-3,TRBV6-5,CASSYADTYSGNTIYF
TRBJ2-7,TRBV6-1,CASSGGAVYEQYF
TRBJ2-7,TRBV5-4,CASSPGQGAHYEQYF
TRBJ2-1,TRBV6-5,CASSPRTGGEQFF
TRBJ2-7,TRBV20-1,CSARGPREQYF
TRBJ2-7,TRBV7-9,CASSTPGTSSYEQYF
TRBJ1-1,TRBV29-1,CSAEGVSVEAFF
TRBJ2-1,TRBV5-6,CASIKRAANNEQFF
TRBJ2-1,TRBV6-5,CASSYGLADYNEQFF
TRBJ1-1,TRBV29-1,CSVGRGRNTEAFF
TRBJ2-7,TRBV7-8,CASSLGRYGQYF
TRBJ1-2,TRBV5-4,CASSLIGGLGGYTF
TRBJ1-2,TRBV2,CASRLPTGGSYGYTF